The T cell receptor beta chain described here comes from a study of control samples from healthy donors and cancer patients. Only in-frame clones appear in the TCRdb table, and some are missing; sequencing was by immunoSEQ multiplex PCR. The sample lists 150,000 to 170,000 clones, about 94% occurring once. The CDR3 extends over 13 amino acids. V lost 8 bases, J lost 9 bases, and 17 bases lay in between. The V gene's germline CDR1 is LNHDA and CDR2 SQIVND (reference sequence). V and J are TRBV19 and TRBJ2-1, with D possibly matching TRBD2 (6 bases). Sequenced material: blood. The receptor's source is a man aged 40-49 years in good health. The DNA for the CDR3 is TGTGCCAGTTCCCTGGGGGGAATTATTGAGCAGTTCTTC. As protein: CASSLGGIIEQFF. Based on the CDR3 plus reference TRBV19 and TRBJ2-1, the full variable domain is DGGITQSPKYLFRKEGQNVTLSCEQNLNHDAMYWYRQDPGQGLRLIYYSQIVNDFQKGDIAEGYSVSREKKESFPLTVTSAQKNPTAFYLCASSLGGIIEQFFGPGTRLTVL.